These 25 T cell receptor beta chains originate from one sample sequenced in a study of early T cells in non-severe SARS-CoV-2 infection. TCRdb re-called the 5' RACE reads with MiXCR, one entry per CDR3 protein. Counted here are 69,000 or so distinct CDR3 sequences, less than 15% occurring once; the ten biggest clones make up approximately 5.5%. Sequenced sample: whole blood. The receptors derive from an adult who was a healthcare worker with PCR-confirmed SARS-CoV-2 infection or an uninfected control (not recorded which).

In this sample, this clonotype turned up many times. J is TRBJ1-2 and V is TRBV14; TRBD1 matches at 8 bases. Looked up from germline, CDR1 is SGHDN and CDR2 is FVKESK. V shed 4 bases and J 5 bases; nucleotides not matched to a gene: 9. The CDR3 length is 15 residues. This chain's CDR3 is CASSPRRGQEYGYTF. Written as DNA, the CDR3 is TGTGCCAGCAGCCCCCGCAGGGGGCAGGAATATGGCTACACCTTC.

This clonotype occurred a few times. The J gene is TRBJ2-3, the V gene TRBV19; D is possibly TRBD2 (6 bases). V was trimmed by 4 bases and J by 1 base, leaving 12 bases between them. The CDR3 spans 15 residues. Germline V lookup: CDR1 LNHDA, CDR2 SQIVND (reference sequence). CDR3 amino acids: CASSNWEEGTDTQYF. CDR3 in DNA: TGTGCCAGTAGTAACTGGGAGGAGGGCACAGATACGCAGTATTTT.

This clonotype has a count of ten or more. The chain has TRBV11-1 and TRBJ1-1; D is unresolved. CDR1 and CDR2 from the germline V gene are SGHAT and FQDESV (reference sequence). CDR3 length: 15 amino acids. Deletions cut 2 bases from V and 5 bases from J, with 15 bases between. CDR3 amino acids: CASSLRSIRATEAFF. Here the CDR3 DNA reads TGTGCCAGCAGCTTACGATCGATCCGAGCGACTGAAGCTTTCTTT. Supplemented by reference TRBV11-1 and TRBJ1-1, the full variable domain reads EAEVAQSPRYKITEKSQAVAFWCDPISGHATLYWYRQILGQGPELLVQFQDESVVDDSQLPKDRFSAERLKGVDSTLKIQPAELGDSAMYLCASSLRSIRATEAFFGQGTRLTVV.

This clonotype was counted ten times or more. CDR3 protein: CAISEESRLAGVDTQYF. The CDR3 DNA follows: TGTGCCATCAGTGAGGAATCTAGACTAGCGGGAGTGGATACGCAGTATTTT. The V and J genes are TRBV10-3 and TRBJ2-3, with 12 bases aligning to TRBD2. The V segment lost 2 bases and the J segment 6 bases; nucleotides outside the gene matches: 9. CDR1 and CDR2 from the germline V gene are ENHRY and SYGVKD. This CDR3 contains 17 residues.

This clonotype was found many times. The gene calls are TRBV7-8 and TRBJ2-4; D uncertain. The CDR3 spans 17 residues. Deletions cut 1 base from V and 2 bases from J, with 15 bases between. In germline, CDR1 is SGHVS, CDR2 FQNEAQ. The DNA of the CDR3 is TGTGCCAGCAGCTTAGGAGAAAGCAGGCGAACCAAAAACATTCAGTACTTC. Amino acids: CASSLGESRRTKNIQYF.

There are many counts of this clonotype. The V gene is TRBV7-6, the J gene TRBJ2-1; D might be TRBD2 (5 bases). CDR1 is SGHVS, CDR2 FNYEAQ, per germline. The CDR3 sequence is 14 residues long. Trimming took 2 bases from V and 4 from J, leaving 9 bases between them. The CDR3 region has the DNA TGTGCCAGCAGCTTAATTGAGGGTTACAATGAGCAGTTCTTC. Its translation: CASSLIEGYNEQFF.

In its sample, this clonotype was seen many times. The rearrangement joins TRBV20-1 to TRBJ2-7; no clear D gene. Germline V CDR1 and CDR2: DFQATT, SNEGSKA (reference sequence). The CDR3 runs to 11 residues. The ends were cut back, 3 bases at V and 2 bases at J, with 5 bases in the middle. CDR3 loop: CSASITYEQYF. CDR3 DNA sequence: TGCAGTGCTAGTATCACCTACGAGCAGTACTTC.

This clonotype was found many times. The rearrangement joins TRBV9 to TRBJ1-3; D not resolved. The CDR3 totals 15 residues. Germline assignment: CDR1 SGDLS and CDR2 YYNGEE. V lost 4 bases, J lost 0 bases, and 11 bases lay in between. Written as DNA, the CDR3 is TGTGCCAGCAGCCCCTCTCCGGGCTCTGGAAACACCATATATTTT. It translates to CASSPSPGSGNTIYF. Drawing the rest from reference TRBV9 and TRBJ1-3, the complete variable domain is DSGVTQTPKHLITATGQRVTLRCSPRSGDLSVYWYQQSLDQGLQFLIQYYNGEERAKGNILERFSAQQFPDLHSELNLSSLELGDSALYFCASSPSPGSGNTIYFGEGSWLTVV.

This clonotype showed up many times. The chain links TRBV19 to TRBJ2-1, with D unclear. Germline lookup yields CDR1 LNHDA and CDR2 SQIVND (reference sequence). This CDR3 region has 13 residues. V gave up 10 bases and J gave up 0 bases, with 10 bases separating them. CDR3 DNA sequence: TGTGCCATTGCAAGGAGCTCCTACAATGAGCAGTTCTTC. Protein sequence: CAIARSSYNEQFF. Combining the CDR3 with reference TRBV19 and TRBJ2-1 gives the whole variable domain DGGITQSPKYLFRKEGQNVTLSCEQNLNHDAMYWYRQDPGQGLRLIYYSQIVNDFQKGDIAEGYSVSREKKESFPLTVTSAQKNPTAFYLCAIARSSYNEQFFGPGTRLTVL.

This clonotype has more than one count but fewer than ten. This chain links TRBV7-9 with TRBJ2-3, with 7 bases fitting TRBD2. The CDR3 sequence is 16 residues long. Germline V gives CDR1 SEHNR, CDR2 FQNEAQ (reference sequence). Germline trimming cut 5 bases from V and 3 bases from J; bases unmatched to any gene: 11. CDR3 in amino acids: CASSPNRDYPTDTQYF. The CDR3 coding sequence is TGTGCCAGCAGCCCAAACCGGGACTATCCTACAGATACGCAGTATTTT.

This clonotype was picked up many times. This sequence joins TRBV11-2 and TRBJ1-6; D may be TRBD1 (5 bases). Between the trimmed V and J ends, which lost 1 base and 7 bases, there was a span of 23 bases. Looked up from germline, CDR1 is SGHAT and CDR2 is FQNNGV. This CDR3 has 19 amino acids. The CDR3 nucleotides are TGTGCCAGCAGCTTAGCACCCAGTGGGGGTCCCGAATGGAATTCACCCCTCCACTTT. Translated, it gives CASSLAPSGGPEWNSPLHF.

This chain links TRBV30 with TRBJ2-1; 7 bases agree with TRBD2. CDR3 length equals 20 residues. The J segment lost 0 bases and the V segment lost 0 bases, leaving 17 bases of the junction unmatched. Looked up from germline, CDR1 is GTSNPN and CDR2 is SVGIG (reference sequence). CDR3 DNA: TGTGCCTGGAGTGTACGGTTATTGGGTGAGCGGGACCACTCCTACAATGAGCAGTTCTTC. Its translation is CAWSVRLLGERDHSYNEQFF.

A note on this clonotype: At one of its ends the junction is not consistent with the germline gene, which may arise from a read error. The rearrangement links TRBV7-7 to TRBJ2-5; 7 bases are shared with TRBD2. Germline V gene sequence: CDR1 SSHAT, CDR2 FNYEAQ (reference sequence). The CDR3 consists of 14 residues. Here the CDR3 reads CASSLAGVGETQYF. The CDR3 bases are TGTGCTAGCAGCTTGGCGGGAGTAGGAGAGACCCAGTACTTC.

This clonotype was seen ten or more times. The chain employs TRBV5-1 and TRBJ2-2; the match to TRBD2 covers 13 bases. From germline, CDR1 is SGHRS and CDR2 YFSETQ. V gave up 4 bases and J gave up 4 bases; unmatched junction bases: 7. The CDR3 sequence is 17 residues long. The CDR3 nucleotides are TGCGCCAGCAGCCCTACCCGGACTAGCGGGAGCACCGGGGAGCTGTTTTTT. Its protein is CASSPTRTSGSTGELFF.

The V call is TRBV14, the J call TRBJ2-1, with D unclear. The CDR3 contains 13 residues. Germline CDR1 is SGHDN and CDR2 is FVKESK. Between the trimmed V and J ends, which lost 3 bases and 4 bases, there was a span of 7 bases. The DNA for the CDR3 is TGTGCCAGCAGCCAGGGCATTTACAATGAGCAGTTCTTC. It translates to CASSQGIYNEQFF.

This clonotype was found a few times. This sequence joins TRBV7-6 and TRBJ2-1; 11 bases map to TRBD2. CDR1 and CDR2 from the germline V gene are SGHVS and FNYEAQ. After removal of 0 bases from V and 9 bases from J, the junction contained 7 bases not matched to a gene. The CDR3 totals 16 residues. The CDR3 DNA sequence: TGTGCCAGCAGCTTAGCCCATAGCGGGAGGGCTAGTGAGCAGTTCTTC. Its protein product is CASSLAHSGRASEQFF.

This clonotype was counted ten times or more. The gene calls are TRBV12-3 or TRBV12-4 and TRBJ1-2, with 9 bases matching TRBD1. The trim removed 3 bases at V and 8 bases at J, leaving 10 bases unmatched. The CDR3 sequence is 15 residues long. CDR3 sequence: CASSLGTGGWRGYTF. For the CDR3, the DNA is TGTGCCAGCAGTTTGGGAACAGGGGGCTGGAGAGGCTACACCTTC.

V and J are TRBV29-1 and TRBJ2-4, with 11 bases lining up with TRBD2. Trimming removed 5 bases from V and 8 bases from J; junction bases left unmatched: 8. From germline, CDR1 is SQVTM and CDR2 ANQGSEA. CDR3 length equals 14 residues. CDR3 sequence: CSVKTSGSGDIQYF. The CDR3 region has the DNA TGCAGCGTTAAAACTAGCGGGAGTGGGGACATTCAGTACTTC.

The chain uses TRBV9 and TRBJ1-5; maybe TRBD1 (5 bases). The CDR3 has 14 residues. V lost 3 bases and J lost 4, with 11 bases in between. CDR1 SGDLS and CDR2 YYNGEE come from the germline V gene. The CDR3 nucleotides read TGTGCCAGCAGCGCTCCTGGGGGAAATCAGCCCCAGCATTTT. Translation: CASSAPGGNQPQHF.

J is TRBJ2-5 and V is TRBV7-3, with D perhaps matching TRBD1 or TRBD2 (6 bases each). Trimming cost V 2 bases and J 4 bases, with 14 bases left between them. This CDR3 has 15 residues. The germline V gene encodes CDR1 SGHTA and CDR2 FQGTGA. The CDR3 reads CASSLSGAQGETQYF. The CDR3 DNA reads TGTGCCAGCAGCTTATCGGGGGCGCAAGGAGAGACCCAGTACTTC.

The chain recombines TRBV18 with TRBJ1-1, with 9 bases fitting TRBD1. CDR1 is KGHSH, CDR2 LQKENI, per germline. This CDR3 comprises 13 residues. With 3 bases clipped from V and 8 bases from J, the junction kept 4 bases outside the gene matches. This CDR3 is CASSPRDREEAFF. DNA of the CDR3: TGTGCCAGCTCACCCCGGGACAGGGAAGAAGCTTTCTTT.

There are many counts of this clonotype. The chain joins TRBV12-3 or TRBV12-4 to TRBJ2-7, with TRBD1 matching 7 bases. The length of the CDR3 is 15 residues. V dropped 6 bases and J dropped 4; count of bases not matched to a gene: 12. The CDR3 nucleotides are TGTGCCAGCAGGGGTACAGGGGACCGGGGATACGAGCAGTACTTC. Translating it yields CASRGTGDRGYEQYF.

This clonotype appeared many times. The chain combines TRBV11-2 with TRBJ2-1; 7 bases are a match to TRBD1. Trimming took 0 bases from V and 4 from J; bases not matched to a gene: 12. Per germline, CDR1 SGHAT and CDR2 FQNNGV. The CDR3 extends over 18 amino acids. The CDR3 DNA sequence: TGTGCCAGCAGCTTAGATCCTCATGGGGACAGACTATACAATGAGCAGTTCTTC. Amino acid sequence: CASSLDPHGDRLYNEQFF.

Comment on this clonotype: This may be a read error: a much more frequent sequence differs by one nucleotide. V and J are TRBV11-2 and TRBJ2-2; TRBD1 aligns across 10 bases. Germline values: CDR1 SGHAT, CDR2 FQNNGV. The CDR3 sequence is 15 residues long. CDR3 nucleotides: TGTGCCAACAGCACGGGGACAGGGGTGACCGGGGAGCTGTTTTTT. Amino acid sequence: CANSTGTGVTGELFF.

In its sample, this clonotype was seen a few times. This chain links TRBV3-2 with TRBJ2-3. TRBV3-2 is a pseudogene. This CDR3 has 13 amino acids. The CDR3 region is CASGIASTDTQYF. The CDR3 bases are TGTGCCAGCGGGATAGCTTCCACAGATACGCAGTATTTT.